This TCR beta chain was sequenced during a study of T cell changes during pregnancy in multiple sclerosis. The V gene lost 2 bases and the J gene lost 0 bases, with 11 bases spanning the gap. This CDR3 spans 15 amino acids. Germline CDR1 reads MNHEY; CDR2 reads SVGAGI. Produced via immunoSEQ multiplex PCR; TCRdb's table is partial and in-frame only. The sample has 40,000 to 45,000 clones, 91% seen once. Sequencing used CD4+ T cells from peripheral blood mononuclear cells, obtained before pregnancy. This receptor was taken from a female donor with multiple sclerosis, enrolled in a pregnancy study. The chain is built from TRBV6-5 and TRBJ2-7, with D maybe TRBD2 (5 bases). The DNA of the CDR3 is TGTGCCAGCAGTTACACTTCTACTAGCTCCTACGAGCAGTACTTC. Protein product: CASSYTSTSSYEQYF.